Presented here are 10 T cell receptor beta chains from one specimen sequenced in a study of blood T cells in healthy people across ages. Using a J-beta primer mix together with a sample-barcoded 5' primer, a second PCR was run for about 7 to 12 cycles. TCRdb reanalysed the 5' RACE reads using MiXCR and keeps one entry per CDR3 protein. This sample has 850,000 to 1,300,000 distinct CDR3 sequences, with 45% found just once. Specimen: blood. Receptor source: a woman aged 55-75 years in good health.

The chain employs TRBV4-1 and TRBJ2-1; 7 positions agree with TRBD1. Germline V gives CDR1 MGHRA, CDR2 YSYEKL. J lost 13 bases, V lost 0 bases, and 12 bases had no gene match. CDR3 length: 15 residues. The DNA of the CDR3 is TGCGCCAGCAGCCAAGAAGGGGGCTACGCCGAGACCCAGTTCTTC. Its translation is CASSQEGGYAETQFF.

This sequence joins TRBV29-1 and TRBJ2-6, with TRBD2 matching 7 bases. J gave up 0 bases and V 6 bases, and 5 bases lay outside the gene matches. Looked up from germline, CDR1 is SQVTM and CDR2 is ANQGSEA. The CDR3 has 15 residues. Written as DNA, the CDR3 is TGCAGCGTCTGGGGAGGGTCCTCTGGGGCCAACGTCCTGACTTTC. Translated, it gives CSVWGGSSGANVLTF.

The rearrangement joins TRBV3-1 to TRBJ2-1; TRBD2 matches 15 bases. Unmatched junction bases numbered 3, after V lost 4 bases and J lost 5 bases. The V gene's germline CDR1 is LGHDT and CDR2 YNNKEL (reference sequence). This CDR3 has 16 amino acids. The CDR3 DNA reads TGTGCCAGCAGCCCCGGACTAGCGGGAGGGCACAATGAGCAGTTCTTC. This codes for CASSPGLAGGHNEQFF.

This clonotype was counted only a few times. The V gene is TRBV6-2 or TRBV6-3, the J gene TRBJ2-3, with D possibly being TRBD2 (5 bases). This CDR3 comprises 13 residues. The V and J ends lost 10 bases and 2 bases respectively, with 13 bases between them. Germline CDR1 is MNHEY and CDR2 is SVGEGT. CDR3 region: CATQRQATDTQYF. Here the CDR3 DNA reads TGTGCCACTCAGCGGCAAGCCACAGATACGCAGTATTTT.

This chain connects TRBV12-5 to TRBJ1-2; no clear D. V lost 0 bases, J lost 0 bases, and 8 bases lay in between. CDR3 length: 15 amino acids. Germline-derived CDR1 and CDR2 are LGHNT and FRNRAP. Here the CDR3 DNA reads TGTGCTAGTGGTTTGGTACCTCCAACTAACTATGGCTACACCTTC. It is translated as CASGLVPPTNYGYTF.

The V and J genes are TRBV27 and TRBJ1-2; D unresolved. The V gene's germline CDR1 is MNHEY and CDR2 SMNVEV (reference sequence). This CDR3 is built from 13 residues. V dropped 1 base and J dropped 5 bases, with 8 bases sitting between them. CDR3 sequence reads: CASSLYPDYGYTF. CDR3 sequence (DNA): TGTGCCAGCAGTTTATATCCTGATTATGGCTACACCTTC.

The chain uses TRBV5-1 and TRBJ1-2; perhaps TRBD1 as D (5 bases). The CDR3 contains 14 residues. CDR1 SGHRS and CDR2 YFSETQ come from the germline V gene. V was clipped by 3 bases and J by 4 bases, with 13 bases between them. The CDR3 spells CASSSSGGTYGYTF. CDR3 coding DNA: TGCGCCAGCAGCTCTAGCGGGGGTACCTATGGCTACACCTTC. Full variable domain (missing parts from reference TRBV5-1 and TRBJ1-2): KAGVTQTPRYLIKTRGQQVTLSCSPISGHRSVSWYQQTPGQGLQFLFEYFSETQRNKGNFPGRFSGRQFSNSRSEMNVSTLELGDSALYLCASSSSGGTYGYTFGSGTRLTVV.

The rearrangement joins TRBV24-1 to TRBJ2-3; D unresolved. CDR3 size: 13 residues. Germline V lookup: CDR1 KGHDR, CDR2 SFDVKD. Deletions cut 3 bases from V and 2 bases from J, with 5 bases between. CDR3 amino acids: CATSDTFTDTQYF. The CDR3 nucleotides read TGTGCCACCAGTGATACTTTCACAGATACGCAGTATTTT.

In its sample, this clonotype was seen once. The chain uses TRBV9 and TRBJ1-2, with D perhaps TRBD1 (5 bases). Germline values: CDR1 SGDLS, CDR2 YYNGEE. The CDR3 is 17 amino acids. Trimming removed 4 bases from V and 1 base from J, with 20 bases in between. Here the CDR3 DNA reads TGTGCCAGCAGCCCGGGGGTCTTACCTGCCTATAACTATGGCTACACCTTC. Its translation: CASSPGVLPAYNYGYTF.

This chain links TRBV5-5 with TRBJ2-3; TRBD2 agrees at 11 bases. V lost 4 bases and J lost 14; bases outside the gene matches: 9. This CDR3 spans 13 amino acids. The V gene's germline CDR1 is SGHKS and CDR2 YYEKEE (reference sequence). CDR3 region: CASSPGLAAIGYF. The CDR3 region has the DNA TGTGCCAGCAGCCCGGGACTAGCGGCTATTGGGTATTTT.